What follows are 15 T cell receptor beta chains derived from one specimen sequenced in a study of blood T cell repertoires in COVID-19. The assay was immunoSEQ multiplex PCR, and TCRdb's table has in-frame clones only and misses some. The sample records roughly 140,000 clones, approximately 83% being singletons. The sequenced sample was peripheral blood. These receptors all come from a woman in her sixties or seventies with COVID-19, enrolled during active disease.

A few counts support this clone. The genes are TRBV5-8 and TRBJ2-3; the match to TRBD1 covers 8 bases. CDR1 SGHTS and CDR2 YDEGEE come from the germline V gene. Trimming took 0 bases from V and 4 from J; bases not matched to a gene: 7. The CDR3 extends over 16 amino acids. This CDR3 reads CASSLGATGEADTQYF. The CDR3 region has the DNA TGTGCCAGCAGCTTGGGGGCGACAGGGGAGGCAGATACGCAGTATTTT.

The chain is built from TRBV7-9 and TRBJ1-2, with 7 nucleotides matching TRBD1. CDR3 length: 15 amino acids. Trimming cost V 0 bases and J 6 bases; bases outside gene matches: 7. In germline, CDR1 is SEHNR, CDR2 FQNEAQ (reference sequence). The CDR3 region is CASSLALTGTHGYTF. CDR3 coding DNA: TGTGCCAGCAGCTTAGCGCTGACAGGGACTCATGGCTACACCTTC.

This chain connects TRBV5-6 to TRBJ2-7; the match to TRBD2 covers 13 bases. The CDR3 length is 17 residues. From germline, CDR1 is SGHDT and CDR2 YYEEEE. The ends lost 3 bases at V and 2 bases at J; junction bases unmatched: 8. The CDR3 region is CASSSVPTSGGPYEQYF. The CDR3 DNA follows: TGTGCCAGCAGCTCCGTACCGACTAGCGGGGGGCCCTACGAGCAGTACTTC.

V and J are TRBV5-1 and TRBJ2-7, with 8 bases aligning to TRBD1. CDR1 SGHRS and CDR2 YFSETQ come from the germline V gene. With V trimmed by 0 bases and J by 5 bases, 10 bases remained unmatched. The CDR3 extends over 16 amino acids. The CDR3 reads CASSLARGTGGDEQYF. The CDR3 coding sequence is TGCGCCAGCAGCTTGGCTCGGGGGACAGGAGGAGACGAGCAGTACTTC. The whole variable domain, remainder taken from reference TRBV5-1 and TRBJ2-7, is KAGVTQTPRYLIKTRGQQVTLSCSPISGHRSVSWYQQTPGQGLQFLFEYFSETQRNKGNFPGRFSGRQFSNSRSEMNVSTLELGDSALYLCASSLARGTGGDEQYFGPGTRLTVT.

The V gene is TRBV7-3, the J gene TRBJ2-1; 11 positions match TRBD2. The CDR3 consists of 18 residues. The germline CDR1 and CDR2 sequences are SGHTA and FQGTGA. V lost 10 bases to trimming and J lost 4 bases; unmatched junction nucleotides: 18. The CDR3: CATPNSGGAPPQYNEQFF. DNA of the CDR3: TGTGCCACCCCGAATAGCGGGGGGGCCCCGCCACAATACAATGAGCAGTTCTTC.

CDR3 DNA sequence: TGCAGTGCTAGTTCCACTGATACGCAGTATTTT. Translation gives CSASSTDTQYF. The chain employs TRBV20-1 and TRBJ2-3; D is ambiguous. Germline V gene lookup returns CDR1 DFQATT and CDR2 SNEGSKA (reference sequence). Trimming removed 3 bases from V and 6 bases from J, with 7 bases in between. This CDR3 spans 11 amino acids.

V usage is TRBV10-3 and J usage is TRBJ2-3, with 10 bases fitting TRBD2. The CDR3 length is 17 residues. Germline V CDR1 and CDR2: ENHRY, SYGVKD. Losses at the gene ends were 4 bases for V and 2 bases for J; bases not matched to a gene: 9. The CDR3 region has the DNA TGTGCCATCAGTGGATTAAGCGGGGGGGCCCCCACAGATACGCAGTATTTT. It is translated as CAISGLSGGAPTDTQYF.

The chain uses TRBV2 and TRBJ1-5; D possibly corresponds to TRBD1 (6 bases). The CDR3 has 16 amino acids. V was clipped by 5 bases and J by 0 bases, with 14 bases between them. The V gene's germline CDR1 is SNHLY and CDR2 FYNNEI. CDR3 sequence reads: CASSPDRSYSNQPQHF. CDR3 DNA sequence: TGTGCCAGCAGTCCGGACAGATCCTATAGCAATCAGCCCCAGCATTTT.

This clone was seen once. The chain links TRBV29-1 to TRBJ1-4, with a possible D match to TRBD1 (5 bases). This CDR3 is built from 13 residues. V was trimmed by 7 bases and J by 2 bases, leaving 11 bases between them. Germline-derived CDR1 and CDR2 are SQVTM and ANQGSEA. CDR3 amino acids: CSASGLTNEKLFF. CDR3 nucleotide sequence: TGCAGCGCCTCAGGGTTGACTAATGAAAAACTGTTTTTT. The full variable domain, with the rest looked up from reference TRBV29-1 and TRBJ1-4, is SAVISQKPSRDICQRGTSLTIQCQVDSQVTMMFWYRQQPGQSLTLIATANQGSEATYESGFVIDKFPISRPNLTFSTLTVSNMSPEDSSIYLCSASGLTNEKLFFGSGTQLSVL.

The sample holds one count of this clone. V usage is TRBV18 and J usage is TRBJ1-5; no clear D. This CDR3 has 16 amino acids. Trimming shortened V by 2 bases and J by 5 bases, and 16 bases separated the two germline ends. CDR1 is KGHSH, CDR2 LQKENI, per germline. The CDR3 DNA reads TGTGCCAGCTCACCAGGAAGAGGCGGCGGTGATCAGCCCCAGCATTTT. Amino acid sequence: CASSPGRGGGDQPQHF.

The chain couples TRBV10-3 to TRBJ2-7, with 7 bases lining up with TRBD1. V shed 6 bases, J shed 3 bases, and the junction held 5 bases outside the gene matches. Germline CDR1 reads ENHRY; CDR2 reads SYGVKD. The CDR3 spans 13 residues. The CDR3 nucleotides read TGTGCCATCAGACCAGACAGGGACTACGAGCAGTACTTC. Amino acid sequence: CAIRPDRDYEQYF.

This rearrangement joins TRBV27 to TRBJ1-2, with D uncertain. The CDR3 loop spans 13 amino acids. The V end was cut by 6 bases, the J end by 0 bases, with 8 bases between. Germline values: CDR1 MNHEY, CDR2 SMNVEV (reference sequence). DNA for the CDR3: TGTGCCAGCAGAGCAACAGCTAACTATGGCTACACCTTC. Its translation is CASRATANYGYTF.

The chain employs TRBV5-4 and TRBJ1-1, with 7 bases fitting TRBD1. The V gene's germline CDR1 is SGHNT and CDR2 YYREEE (reference sequence). V dropped 4 bases and J dropped 1; count of bases not matched to a gene: 4. This CDR3 is built from 14 residues. As DNA, the CDR3 is TGTGCCAGCAGCCACCGGGACAGGAACACTGAAGCTTTCTTT. Its translation is CASSHRDRNTEAFF. Full variable domain (outside the CDR3, taken from reference TRBV5-4 and TRBJ1-1): ETGVTQSPTHLIKTRGQQVTLRCSSQSGHNTVSWYQQALGQGPQFIFQYYREEENGRGNFPPRFSGLQFPNYSSELNVNALELDDSALYLCASSHRDRNTEAFFGQGTRLTVV.

The CDR3 nucleotides read TGTGCCATCAGTGAGGGGGACACAATGATGCAATCCTACGAGCAGTACTTC. It is translated as CAISEGDTMMQSYEQYF. The chain carries TRBV10-3 and TRBJ2-7, with D possibly TRBD1 on 6 matching bases. In germline, CDR1 is ENHRY, CDR2 SYGVKD. Trimming removed 2 bases from V and 1 base from J, with 18 bases in between. CDR3 length: 17 residues.

In its sample, this clone was seen a few times. The rearrangement uses TRBV27 and TRBJ2-2, with 13 bases aligning to TRBD2. The CDR3 covers 17 residues. The V gene end was trimmed by 6 bases and the J gene end by 2 bases; junction bases not matched to a gene: 6. Germline V lookup: CDR1 MNHEY, CDR2 SMNVEV (reference sequence). In DNA, the CDR3 is TGTGCCAGCAGCCTCGGACTAGCGGGGGCTAACACCGGGGAGCTGTTTTTT. As protein: CASSLGLAGANTGELFF.